This T cell receptor beta chain was obtained from a study of technical replicates of blood from a handful of donors. Produced via immunoSEQ multiplex PCR; TCRdb's table is partial and in-frame only. This sample has tens of thousands of clones, with around 94% found just once. The length of the CDR3 is 14 residues. J was trimmed by 1 base and V by 10 bases; bases with no gene match: 6. CDR1 is MNHNS and CDR2 is SASEGT in the germline V gene. The chain carries TRBV6-1 and TRBJ2-1, with 8 bases that match TRBD1. The sample comprised T cells isolated from PBMCs. This clonotype originated in a human donor in good health. CDR3 sequence reads: CAIGDRSSYNEQFF. CDR3 DNA sequence: TGTGCCATAGGGGACAGGAGTTCCTACAATGAGCAGTTCTTC.